What follows describes a single T cell receptor (beta chain). This sample is part of a study of OX40 agonist ivuxolimab in advanced cancers. Autoimmune disease history or systemic immunosuppression barred patients. Per the germline V gene, CDR1 is MNHNS and CDR2 is SASEGT. The CDR3 sequence is 12 residues long. The V end lost 4 bases, the J end lost 4 bases, and 7 bases lay between the germline ends. The assay was immunoSEQ multiplex PCR, and TCRdb's table has in-frame clones only and misses some. The sample lists over 60,000 clones, roughly 80% occurring once. The TCR originated in an adult with an advanced solid tumor such as melanoma, head and neck, liver or kidney cancer. The material sequenced was CD4+ or CD8+ T cells sorted from blood, taken in a trial of the OX40 agonist ivuxolimab. The chain employs TRBV6-1 and TRBJ1-2; tentatively, D is TRBD1 (5 bases). The CDR3, as DNA: TGTGCCAGCAGTGGGGGGGGCTATGGCTACACCTTC. Amino acids: CASSGGGYGYTF.